The clone carrying this T cell receptor beta chain is a singleton in its sample. The sample originates from a study of blood T cells in healthy people across ages. The germline CDR1 and CDR2 sequences are GTSNPN and SVGIG (reference sequence). The CDR3 loop spans 14 amino acids. The V gene lost 1 base and the J gene lost 7 bases, with 14 bases spanning the gap. Then a second PCR, running about 6 to 11 cycles, was carried out with a sample-barcoded 5' primer and a J-beta primer mix. Per-sample output comprised a minimum of 2.5 million paired-end reads containing CDR3. Using its own MiXCR run on the 5' RACE reads, TCRdb lists one record per CDR3 protein. Here the sample spans about a million distinct CDR3 sequences, 48% being singletons.

The specimen sequenced was blood. The genes are TRBV30 and TRBJ1-5, with D perhaps TRBD1 (6 bases). This clonotype originated in a man aged 25-45 years in good health. The DNA of the CDR3 is TGTGCCTGGAGTGGGGCGGTAGGGGGGCAGCCCCAGCATTTT. As protein: CAWSGAVGGQPQHF.